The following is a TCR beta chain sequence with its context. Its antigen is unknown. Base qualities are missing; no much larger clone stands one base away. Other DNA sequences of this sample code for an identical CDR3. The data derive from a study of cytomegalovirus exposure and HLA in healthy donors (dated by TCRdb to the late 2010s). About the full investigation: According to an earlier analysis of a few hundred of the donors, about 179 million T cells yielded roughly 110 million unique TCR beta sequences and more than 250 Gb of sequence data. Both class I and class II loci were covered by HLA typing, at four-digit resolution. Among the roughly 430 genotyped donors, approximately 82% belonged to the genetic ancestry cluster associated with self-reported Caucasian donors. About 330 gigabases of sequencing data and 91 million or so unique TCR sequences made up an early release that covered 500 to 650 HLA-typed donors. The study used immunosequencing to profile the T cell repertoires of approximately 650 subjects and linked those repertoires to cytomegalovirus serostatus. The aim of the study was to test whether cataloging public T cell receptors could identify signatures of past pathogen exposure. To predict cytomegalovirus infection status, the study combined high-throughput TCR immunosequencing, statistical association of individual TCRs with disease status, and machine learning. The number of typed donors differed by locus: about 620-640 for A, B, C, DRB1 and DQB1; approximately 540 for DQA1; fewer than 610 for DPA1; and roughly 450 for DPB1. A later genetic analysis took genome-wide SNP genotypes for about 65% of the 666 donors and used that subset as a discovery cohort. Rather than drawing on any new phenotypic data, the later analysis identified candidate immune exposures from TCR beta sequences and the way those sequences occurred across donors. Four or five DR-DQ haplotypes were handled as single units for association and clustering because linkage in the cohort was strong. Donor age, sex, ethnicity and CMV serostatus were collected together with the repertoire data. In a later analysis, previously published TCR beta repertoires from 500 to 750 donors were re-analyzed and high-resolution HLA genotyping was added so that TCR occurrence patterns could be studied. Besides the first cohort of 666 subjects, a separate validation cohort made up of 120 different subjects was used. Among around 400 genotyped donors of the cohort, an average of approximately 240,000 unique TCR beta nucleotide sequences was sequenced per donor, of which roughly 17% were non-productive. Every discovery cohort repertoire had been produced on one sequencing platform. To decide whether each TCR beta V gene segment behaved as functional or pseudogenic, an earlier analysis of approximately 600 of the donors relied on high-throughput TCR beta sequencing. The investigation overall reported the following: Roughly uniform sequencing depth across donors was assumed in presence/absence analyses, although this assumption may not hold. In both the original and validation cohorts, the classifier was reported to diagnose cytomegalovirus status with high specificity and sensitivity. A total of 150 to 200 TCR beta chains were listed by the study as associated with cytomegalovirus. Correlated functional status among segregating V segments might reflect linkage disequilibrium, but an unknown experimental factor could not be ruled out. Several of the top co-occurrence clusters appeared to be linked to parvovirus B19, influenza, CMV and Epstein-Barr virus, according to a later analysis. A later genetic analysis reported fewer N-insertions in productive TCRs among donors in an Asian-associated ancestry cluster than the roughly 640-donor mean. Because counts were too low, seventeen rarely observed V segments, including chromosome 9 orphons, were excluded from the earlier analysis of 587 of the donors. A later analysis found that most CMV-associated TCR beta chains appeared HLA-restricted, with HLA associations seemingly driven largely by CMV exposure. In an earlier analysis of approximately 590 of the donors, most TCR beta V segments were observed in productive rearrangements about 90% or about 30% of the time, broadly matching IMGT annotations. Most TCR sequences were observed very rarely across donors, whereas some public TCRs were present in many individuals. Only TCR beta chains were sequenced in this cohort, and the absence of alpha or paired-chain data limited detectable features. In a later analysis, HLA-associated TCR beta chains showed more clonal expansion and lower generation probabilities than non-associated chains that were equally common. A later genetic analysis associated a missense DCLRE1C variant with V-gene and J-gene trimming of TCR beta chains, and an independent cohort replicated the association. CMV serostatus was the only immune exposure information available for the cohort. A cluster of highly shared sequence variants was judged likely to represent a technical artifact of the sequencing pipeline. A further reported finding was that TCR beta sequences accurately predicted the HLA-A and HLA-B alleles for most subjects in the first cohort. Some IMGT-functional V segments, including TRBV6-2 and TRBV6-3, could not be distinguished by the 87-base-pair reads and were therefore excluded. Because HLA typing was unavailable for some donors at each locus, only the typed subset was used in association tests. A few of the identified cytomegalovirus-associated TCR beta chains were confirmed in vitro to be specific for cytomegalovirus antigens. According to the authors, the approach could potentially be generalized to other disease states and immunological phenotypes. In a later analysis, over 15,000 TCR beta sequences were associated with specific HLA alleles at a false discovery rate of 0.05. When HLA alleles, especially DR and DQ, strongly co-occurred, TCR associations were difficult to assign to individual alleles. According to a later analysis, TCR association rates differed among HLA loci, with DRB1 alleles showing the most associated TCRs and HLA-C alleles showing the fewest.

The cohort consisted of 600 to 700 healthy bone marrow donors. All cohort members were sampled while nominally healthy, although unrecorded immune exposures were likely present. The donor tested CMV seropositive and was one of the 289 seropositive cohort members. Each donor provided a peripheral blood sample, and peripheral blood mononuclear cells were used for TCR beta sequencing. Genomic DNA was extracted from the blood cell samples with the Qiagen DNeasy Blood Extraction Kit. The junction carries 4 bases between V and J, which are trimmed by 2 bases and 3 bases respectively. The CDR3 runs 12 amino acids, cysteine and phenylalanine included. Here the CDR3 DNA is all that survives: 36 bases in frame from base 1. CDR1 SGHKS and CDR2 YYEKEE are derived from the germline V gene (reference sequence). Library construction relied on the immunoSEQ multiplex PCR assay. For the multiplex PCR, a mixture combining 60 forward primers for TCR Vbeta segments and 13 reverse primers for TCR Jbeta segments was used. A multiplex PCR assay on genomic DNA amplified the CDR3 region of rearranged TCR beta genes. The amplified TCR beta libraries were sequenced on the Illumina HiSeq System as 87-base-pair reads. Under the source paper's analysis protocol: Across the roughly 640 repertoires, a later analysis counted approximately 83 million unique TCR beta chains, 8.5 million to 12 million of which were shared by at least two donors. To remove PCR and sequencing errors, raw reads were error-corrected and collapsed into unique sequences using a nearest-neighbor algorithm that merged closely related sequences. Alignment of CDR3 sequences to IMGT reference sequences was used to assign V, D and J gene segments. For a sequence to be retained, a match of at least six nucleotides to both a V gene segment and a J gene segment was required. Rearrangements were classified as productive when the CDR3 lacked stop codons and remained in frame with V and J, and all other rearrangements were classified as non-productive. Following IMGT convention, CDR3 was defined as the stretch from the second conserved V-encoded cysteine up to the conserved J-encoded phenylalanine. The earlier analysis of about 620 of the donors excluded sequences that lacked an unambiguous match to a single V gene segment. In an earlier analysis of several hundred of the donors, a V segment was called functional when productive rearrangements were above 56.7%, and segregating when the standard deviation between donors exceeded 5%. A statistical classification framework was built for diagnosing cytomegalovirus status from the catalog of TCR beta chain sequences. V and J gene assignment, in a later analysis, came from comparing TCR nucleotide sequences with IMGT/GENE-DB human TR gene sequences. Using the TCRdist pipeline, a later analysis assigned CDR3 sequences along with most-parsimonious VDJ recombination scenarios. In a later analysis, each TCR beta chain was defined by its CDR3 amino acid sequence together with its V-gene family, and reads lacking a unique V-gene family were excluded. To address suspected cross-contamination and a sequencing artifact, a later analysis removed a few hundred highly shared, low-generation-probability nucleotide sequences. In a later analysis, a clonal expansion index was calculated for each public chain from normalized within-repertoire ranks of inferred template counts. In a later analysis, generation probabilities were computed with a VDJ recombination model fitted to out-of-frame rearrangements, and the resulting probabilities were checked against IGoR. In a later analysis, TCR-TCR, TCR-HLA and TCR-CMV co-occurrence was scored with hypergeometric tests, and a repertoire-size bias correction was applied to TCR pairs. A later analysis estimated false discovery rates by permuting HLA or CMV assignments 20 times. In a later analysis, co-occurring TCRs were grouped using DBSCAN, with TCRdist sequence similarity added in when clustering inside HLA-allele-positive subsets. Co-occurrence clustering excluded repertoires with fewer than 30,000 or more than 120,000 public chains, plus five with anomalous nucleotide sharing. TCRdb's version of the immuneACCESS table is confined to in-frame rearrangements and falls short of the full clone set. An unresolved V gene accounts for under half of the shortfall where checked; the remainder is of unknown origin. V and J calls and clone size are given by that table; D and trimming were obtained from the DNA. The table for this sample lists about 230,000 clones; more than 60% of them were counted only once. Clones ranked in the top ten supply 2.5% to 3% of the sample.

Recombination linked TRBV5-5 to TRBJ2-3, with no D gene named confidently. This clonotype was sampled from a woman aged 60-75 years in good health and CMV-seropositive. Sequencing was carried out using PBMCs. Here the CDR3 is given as CASSFQTDTQYF. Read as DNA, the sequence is TGTGCCAGCAGCTTCCAGACAGATACGCAGTATTTT. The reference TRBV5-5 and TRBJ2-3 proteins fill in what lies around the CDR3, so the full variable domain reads DAGVTQSPTHLIKTRGQQVTLRCSPISGHKSVSWYQQVLGQGPQFIFQYYEKEERGRGNFPDRFSARQFPNYSSELNVNALLLGDSALYLCASSFQTDTQYFGPGTRLTVL.